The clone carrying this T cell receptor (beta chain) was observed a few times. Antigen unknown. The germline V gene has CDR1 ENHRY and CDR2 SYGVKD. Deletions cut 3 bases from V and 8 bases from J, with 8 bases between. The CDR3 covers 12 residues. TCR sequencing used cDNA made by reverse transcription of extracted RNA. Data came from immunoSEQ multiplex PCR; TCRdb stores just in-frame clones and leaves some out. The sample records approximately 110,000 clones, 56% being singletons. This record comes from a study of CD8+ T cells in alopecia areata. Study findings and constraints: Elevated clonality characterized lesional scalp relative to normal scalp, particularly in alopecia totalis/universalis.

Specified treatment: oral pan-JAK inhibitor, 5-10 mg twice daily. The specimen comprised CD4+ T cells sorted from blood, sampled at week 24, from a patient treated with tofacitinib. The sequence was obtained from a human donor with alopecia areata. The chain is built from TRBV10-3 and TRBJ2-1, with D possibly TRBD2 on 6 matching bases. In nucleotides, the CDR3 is TGTGCCATCAGTGATTGGGAGGATGAGCAGTTCTTC. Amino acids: CAISDWEDEQFF.